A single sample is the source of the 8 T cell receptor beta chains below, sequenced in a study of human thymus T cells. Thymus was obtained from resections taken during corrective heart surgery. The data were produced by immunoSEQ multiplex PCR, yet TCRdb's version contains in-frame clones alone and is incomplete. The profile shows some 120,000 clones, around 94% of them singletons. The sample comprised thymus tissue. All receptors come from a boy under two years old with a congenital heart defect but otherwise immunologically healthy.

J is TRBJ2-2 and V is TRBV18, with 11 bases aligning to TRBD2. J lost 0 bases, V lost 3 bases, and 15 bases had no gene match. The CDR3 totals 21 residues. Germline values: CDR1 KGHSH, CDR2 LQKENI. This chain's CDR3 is CASSPRRLAGKSNANTGELFF. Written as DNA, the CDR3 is TGTGCCAGCTCACCCAGGAGACTAGCGGGGAAATCTAACGCGAACACCGGGGAGCTGTTTTTT.

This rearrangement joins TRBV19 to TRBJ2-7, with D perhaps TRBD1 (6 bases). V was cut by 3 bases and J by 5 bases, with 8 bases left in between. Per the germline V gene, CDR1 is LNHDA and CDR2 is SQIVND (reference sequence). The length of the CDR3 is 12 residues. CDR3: CASSMWGHEQYF. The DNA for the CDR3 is TGTGCCAGTAGTATGTGGGGGCACGAGCAGTACTTC.

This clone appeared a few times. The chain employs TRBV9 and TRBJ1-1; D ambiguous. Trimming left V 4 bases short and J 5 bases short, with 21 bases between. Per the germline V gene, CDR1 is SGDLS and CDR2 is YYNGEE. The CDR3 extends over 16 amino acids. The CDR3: CASSSHPERPGTEAFF. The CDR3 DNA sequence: TGTGCCAGCAGCTCACACCCCGAGAGGCCGGGGACTGAAGCTTTCTTT.

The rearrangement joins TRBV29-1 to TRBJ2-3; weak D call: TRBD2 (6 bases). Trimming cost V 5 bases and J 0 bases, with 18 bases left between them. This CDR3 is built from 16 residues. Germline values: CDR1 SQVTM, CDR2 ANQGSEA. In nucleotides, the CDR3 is TGCAGCGTTCCGGATCGCAGCGGGCATAGCACAGATACGCAGTATTTT. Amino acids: CSVPDRSGHSTDTQYF.

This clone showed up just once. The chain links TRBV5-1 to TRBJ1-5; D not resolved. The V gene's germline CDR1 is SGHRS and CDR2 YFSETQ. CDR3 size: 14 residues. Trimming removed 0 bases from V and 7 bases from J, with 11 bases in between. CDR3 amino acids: CASSLAYLEQPQHF. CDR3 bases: TGCGCCAGCAGCTTGGCCTATCTGGAGCAGCCCCAGCATTTT.

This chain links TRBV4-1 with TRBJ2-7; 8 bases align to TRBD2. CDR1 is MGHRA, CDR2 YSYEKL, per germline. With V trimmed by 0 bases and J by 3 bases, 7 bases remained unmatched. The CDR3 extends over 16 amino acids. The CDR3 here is CASSQDGGVGGYEQYF. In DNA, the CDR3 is TGCGCCAGCAGCCAAGACGGGGGGGTCGGAGGCTACGAGCAGTACTTC.

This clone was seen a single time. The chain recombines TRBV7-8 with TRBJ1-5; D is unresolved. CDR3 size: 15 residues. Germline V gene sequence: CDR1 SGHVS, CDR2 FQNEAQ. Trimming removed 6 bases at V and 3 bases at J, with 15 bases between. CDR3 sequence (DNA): TGTGCCAGCAGTCTTGGTCGGATTAACAATCAGCCCCAGCATTTT. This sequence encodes CASSLGRINNQPQHF.

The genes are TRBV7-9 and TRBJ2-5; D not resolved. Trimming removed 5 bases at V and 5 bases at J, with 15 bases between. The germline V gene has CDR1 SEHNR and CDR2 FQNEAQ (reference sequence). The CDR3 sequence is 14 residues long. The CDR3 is CASSLSAFRETQYF. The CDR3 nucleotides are TGTGCCAGCAGCCTTTCAGCTTTCCGGGAGACCCAGTACTTC.